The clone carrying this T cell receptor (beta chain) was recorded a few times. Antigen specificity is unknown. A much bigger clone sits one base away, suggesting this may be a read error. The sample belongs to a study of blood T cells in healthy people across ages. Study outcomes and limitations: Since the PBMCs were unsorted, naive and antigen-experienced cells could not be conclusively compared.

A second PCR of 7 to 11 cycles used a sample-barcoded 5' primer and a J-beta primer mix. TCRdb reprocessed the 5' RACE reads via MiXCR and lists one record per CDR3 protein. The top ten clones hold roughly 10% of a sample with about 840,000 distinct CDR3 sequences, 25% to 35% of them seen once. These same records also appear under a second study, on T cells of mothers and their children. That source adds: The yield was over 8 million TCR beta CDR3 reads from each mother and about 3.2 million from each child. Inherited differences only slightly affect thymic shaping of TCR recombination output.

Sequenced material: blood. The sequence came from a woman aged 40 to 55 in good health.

The CDR3 bases are TGCGCCAGCAGCTCGTTGAAGGGGGGGCACAATGAGCAGTTCTTC. Translated, it gives CASSSLKGGHNEQFF. The chain joins TRBV5-1 to TRBJ2-1; weak D call: TRBD2 (7 bases). The CDR3 spans 15 residues. V shed 3 bases and J shed 5 bases, with 15 bases lying between them. Germline-derived CDR1 and CDR2 are SGHRS and YFSETQ.